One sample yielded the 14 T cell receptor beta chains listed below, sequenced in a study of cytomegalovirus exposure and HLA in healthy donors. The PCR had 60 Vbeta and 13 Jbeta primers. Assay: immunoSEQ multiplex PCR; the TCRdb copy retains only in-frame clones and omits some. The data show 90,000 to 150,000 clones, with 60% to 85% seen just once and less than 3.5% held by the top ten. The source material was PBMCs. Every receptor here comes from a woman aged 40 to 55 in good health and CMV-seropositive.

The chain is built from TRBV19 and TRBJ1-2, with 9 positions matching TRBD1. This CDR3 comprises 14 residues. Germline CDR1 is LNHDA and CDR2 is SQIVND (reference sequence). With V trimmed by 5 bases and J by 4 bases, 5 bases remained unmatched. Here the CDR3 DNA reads TGTGCCAGTAGTTTCCCGACAGGGGGCTATGGCTACACCTTC. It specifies CASSFPTGGYGYTF.

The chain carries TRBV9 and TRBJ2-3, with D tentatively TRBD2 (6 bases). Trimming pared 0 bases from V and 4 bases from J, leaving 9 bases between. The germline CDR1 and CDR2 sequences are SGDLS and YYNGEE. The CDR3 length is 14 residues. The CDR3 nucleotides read TGTGCCAGCAGCGTAGCGGGAGCCCCAGATACGCAGTATTTT. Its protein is CASSVAGAPDTQYF.

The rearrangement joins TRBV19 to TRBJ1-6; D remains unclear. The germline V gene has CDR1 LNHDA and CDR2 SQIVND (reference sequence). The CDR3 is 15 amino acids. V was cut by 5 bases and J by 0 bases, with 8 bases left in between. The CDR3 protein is CASSLGSSYNSPLHF. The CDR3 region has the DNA TGTGCCAGTAGTCTGGGGAGCTCCTATAATTCACCCCTCCACTTT.

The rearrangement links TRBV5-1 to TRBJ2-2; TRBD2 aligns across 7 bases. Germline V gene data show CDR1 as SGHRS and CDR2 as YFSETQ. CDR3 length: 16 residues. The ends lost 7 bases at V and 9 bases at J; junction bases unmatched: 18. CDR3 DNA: TGCGCCAGCGGGGTTCTGGCGGGGGACCCTGCCCGGGAGCTGTTTTTT. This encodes CASGVLAGDPARELFF.

CDR3 in amino acids: CASSLSGAADQPQHF. The DNA of the CDR3 is TGCGCCAGCAGCCTTTCAGGGGCGGCGGATCAGCCCCAGCATTTT. The chain joins TRBV4-3 to TRBJ1-5; D is perhaps TRBD1 (6 bases). There are 15 residues in the CDR3. The germline CDR1 and CDR2 sequences are LGHNA and YSLEER. V shed 4 bases and J shed 5 bases, with 15 bases lying between them.

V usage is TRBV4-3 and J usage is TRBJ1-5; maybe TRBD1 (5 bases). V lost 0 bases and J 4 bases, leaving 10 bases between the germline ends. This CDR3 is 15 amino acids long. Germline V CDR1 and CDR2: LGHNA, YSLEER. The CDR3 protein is CASSQDTGGNQPQHF. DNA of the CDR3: TGCGCCAGCAGCCAAGATACAGGTGGAAATCAGCCCCAGCATTTT.

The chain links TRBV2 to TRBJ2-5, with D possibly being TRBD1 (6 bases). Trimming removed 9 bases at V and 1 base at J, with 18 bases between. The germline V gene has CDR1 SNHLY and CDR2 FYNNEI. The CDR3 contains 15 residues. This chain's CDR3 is CASVFATGRQETQYF. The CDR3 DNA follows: TGTGCCAGTGTGTTCGCTACAGGGCGCCAAGAGACCCAGTACTTC.

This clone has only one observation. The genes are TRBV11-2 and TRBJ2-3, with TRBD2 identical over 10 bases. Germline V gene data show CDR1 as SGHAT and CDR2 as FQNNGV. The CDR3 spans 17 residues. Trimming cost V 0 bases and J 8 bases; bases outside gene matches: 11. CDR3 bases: TGTGCCAGCAGCTTAGATCAGGCTAGCGGGAGTAGAGGTACGCAGTATTTT. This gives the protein CASSLDQASGSRGTQYF.

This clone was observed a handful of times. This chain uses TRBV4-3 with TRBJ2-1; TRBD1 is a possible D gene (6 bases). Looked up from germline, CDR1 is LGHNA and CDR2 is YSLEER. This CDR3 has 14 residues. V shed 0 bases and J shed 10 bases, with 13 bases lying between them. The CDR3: CASSQDNLRGEQFF. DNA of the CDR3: TGCGCCAGCAGCCAAGATAACCTGAGGGGGGAGCAGTTCTTC.

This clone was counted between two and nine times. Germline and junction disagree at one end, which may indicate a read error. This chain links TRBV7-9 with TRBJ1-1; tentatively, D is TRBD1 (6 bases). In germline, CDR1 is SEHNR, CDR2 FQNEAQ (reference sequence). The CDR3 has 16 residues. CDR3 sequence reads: CSSSSGRGTMNTEAFF. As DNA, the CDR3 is TGTTCCAGCAGCTCCGGCAGGGGAACCATGAACACTGAAGCTTTCTTT.

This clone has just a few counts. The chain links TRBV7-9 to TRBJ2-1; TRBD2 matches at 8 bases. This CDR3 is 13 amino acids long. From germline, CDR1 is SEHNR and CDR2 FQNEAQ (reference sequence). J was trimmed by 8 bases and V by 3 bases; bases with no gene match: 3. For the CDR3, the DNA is TGTGCCAGCAGCTTGGGACTAGGCGATGAGCAGTTCTTC. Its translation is CASSLGLGDEQFF.

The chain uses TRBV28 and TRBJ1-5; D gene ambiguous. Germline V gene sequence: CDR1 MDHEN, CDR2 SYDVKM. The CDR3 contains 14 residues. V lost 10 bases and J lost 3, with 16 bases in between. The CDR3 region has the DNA TGTGCCACAGTTGGGAGGAGGGACAATCAGCCCCAGCATTTT. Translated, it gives CATVGRRDNQPQHF.

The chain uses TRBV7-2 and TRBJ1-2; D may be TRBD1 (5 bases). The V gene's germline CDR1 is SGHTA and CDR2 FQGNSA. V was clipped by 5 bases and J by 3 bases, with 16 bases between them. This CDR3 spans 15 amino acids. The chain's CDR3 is CASSPRRGIDYGYTF. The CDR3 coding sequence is TGTGCCAGCAGCCCACGTCGGGGGATAGACTATGGCTACACCTTC.

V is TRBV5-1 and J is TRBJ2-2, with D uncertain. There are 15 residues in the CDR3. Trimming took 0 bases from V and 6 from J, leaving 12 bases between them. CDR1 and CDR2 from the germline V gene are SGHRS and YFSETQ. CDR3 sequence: CASSLADLPSGELFF. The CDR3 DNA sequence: TGCGCCAGCAGCTTGGCCGATCTACCCTCCGGGGAGCTGTTTTTT. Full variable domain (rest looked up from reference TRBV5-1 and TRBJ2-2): KAGVTQTPRYLIKTRGQQVTLSCSPISGHRSVSWYQQTPGQGLQFLFEYFSETQRNKGNFPGRFSGRQFSNSRSEMNVSTLELGDSALYLCASSLADLPSGELFFGEGSRLTVL.